This TCR beta chain was sequenced in a study of T-cell memory formation after mild COVID-19. Study-wide context: TCR clusters largely stayed donor specific. Study-level findings and limits: In pre-infection memory, a portion of responding clones appeared, which suggested that cross-reactive memory joined.

Sample barcodes and UMIs were carried by the TCR alpha and TCR beta cDNA libraries that 5'RACE generated with constant-segment primers. TCRdb independently ran MiXCR on the 5' RACE reads; one entry per CDR3 protein. The data show some 130,000 distinct CDR3 sequences, over 15% seen once. This clonotype has a handful of counts. The target antigen is unknown. At one of its ends the junction is not consistent with the germline gene, which may arise from a read error. The CDR3 sequence is 11 residues long. Per the germline V gene, CDR1 is GTSNPN and CDR2 is SVGIG (reference sequence). Material for sequencing was PBMCs or a T cell subset sorted from them (not recorded which). This TCR was recovered from a man aged 18 to 35 who had mild COVID-19 (a few samples of this study predate the infection). Cell type and time point are not known. The V call is TRBV30, the J call TRBJ2-7; D unresolved. CDR3 protein: CAWSSTRTHHF. CDR3 coding DNA: TGTGCCTGGAGCTCTACCAGGACCCACCACTTC.